This T cell receptor beta chain comes out of a study of T cell repertoires in cytomegalovirus infection. Notes on the study in general: HLA-C-restricted CMV clonotypes gave the most frequent clonotype in two of eight donors.

V was pared by 6 bases and J by 2 bases, with 9 bases of the junction left unmatched. This CDR3 is 16 amino acids long. Germline-derived CDR1 and CDR2 are SGHTA and FQGNSA. TCRdb reprocessed the reads with MiXCR, giving one entry per CDR3 protein. The sample includes around 130,000 distinct CDR3 sequences, 24% of them seen just once. In this sample, this clonotype turned up many times. No antigen is known for it. V and J are TRBV7-2 and TRBJ2-7; 11 nucleotides match TRBD2. Material for sequencing was PBMCs, sequenced either directly or after in vitro stimulation (not recorded which). This TCR came from a human donor in good health (CMV status not recorded). Some clones in this sample may be carry-over from other donors' samples. The CDR3 coding sequence is TGTGCCAGCAGTGAAGGGGGTAGCGGGAGGGCCTACGAGCAGTACGTC. This sequence encodes CASSEGGSGRAYEQYV.